The rows below give T cell receptor beta chains drawn from one sample of a study of T cell repertoires in ileal Crohn's disease. Method: immunoSEQ multiplex PCR; TCRdb's copy keeps in-frame clones and lacks some. The table lists about 62,000 clones, about 88% of them singletons. Specimen: ileal tissue. These receptor sequences come from an adult with Crohn's disease. Each CDR3 is given with its conserved first and last residue. Fields, in order: J gene, clone size, D gene, V gene, CDR3 DNA, CDR3 protein. D genes are given only for firm matches. The size entry is marked missing in some rows and otherwise reads once, few, many or a size class.

>TRBJ1-5|NA|NA|TRBV2
TGTGCCAGCAGTGTAGATGGTCAGCCCCAGCATTTT
CASSVDGQPQHF
>TRBJ2-1|NA|NA|TRBV29-1
TGCAGCGTTGTTCTACCCTACTCCTACAATGAGCAGTTCTTC
CSVVLPYSYNEQFF
>TRBJ1-2|NA|NA|TRBV28
TGTGCCAGCTCGGGGGAAAACTATGGCTACACCTTC
CASSGENYGYTF
>TRBJ2-5|NA|NA|TRBV19
TGTGCCAGCATGAGGAGGGGTGGGTTGGAGACCCAGTACTTC
CASMRRGGLETQYF
>TRBJ1-2|NA|NA|TRBV10-3
TGTGCCATCAGTGAGGGGCCGGGCAGGGCCCACCGCAAGGACTATGGCTACACCTTC
CAISEGPGRAHRKDYGYTF
>TRBJ2-2|NA|TRBD2|TRBV10-3
TGTGCCATCAGTGAGTCCGCGGGAGGCAACACCGGGGAGCTGTTTTTT
CAISESAGGNTGELFF
>TRBJ1-2|NA|NA|TRBV5-1
TGCGCCAGCAGCTTGGGGCCAGCTAACTATGGCTACACCTTC
CASSLGPANYGYTF
>TRBJ1-2|NA|TRBD1|TRBV5-6
TGTGCCAGCGGTACCTGGACAGGGACGGCTAACTATGGCTACACCTTC
CASGTWTGTANYGYTF
>TRBJ1-1|NA|NA|TRBV4-3
TGCGCCAGCAGCCAAGATATGGGCAGTGACACTGAAGCTTTCTTT
CASSQDMGSDTEAFF
>TRBJ2-7|NA|TRBD1|TRBV11-3
TGTGCCAGTGGGACAGCAGCCCTCTACGAGCAGTACTTC
CASGTAALYEQYF
>TRBJ2-3|NA|TRBD1|TRBV10-3
TGTGCCATCAGAAAAGACAGGGGGTCTAGCACAGATACGCAGTATTTT
CAIRKDRGSSTDTQYF
>TRBJ2-2|NA|NA|TRBV19
TGTGCCAGTAGTATAGCCCCAGGGGCAAACACCGGGGAGCTGTTTTTT
CASSIAPGANTGELFF
>TRBJ2-5|NA|TRBD2|TRBV7-8
TGTGCCAGCAGCTTACTAGCGGGAGTCCCTCGAGAGACCCAGTACTTC
CASSLLAGVPRETQYF
>TRBJ2-1|NA|TRBD1|TRBV7-2
TGTGCCAGCAGTGAGATACAGGGGAATGAGCAGTTCTTC
CASSEIQGNEQFF
>TRBJ2-2|NA|TRBD1|TRBV5-4
TGTGCCAGCAGCAGCGCACCGGGACAGGATACCGGGGAGCTGTTTTTT
CASSSAPGQDTGELFF
>TRBJ2-2|NA|TRBD2|TRBV4-2
TGTGCCAGCAGCGCCCCTAGCGGAGTGAACACCGGGGAGCTGTTTTTT
CASSAPSGVNTGELFF
>TRBJ1-1|NA|NA|TRBV27
TGTGCCAGCAGTTCGGTCGGCACTGAAGCTTTCTTT
CASSSVGTEAFF
>TRBJ2-5|NA|NA|TRBV5-1
TGCGCCAGCAGCTCCCTAGGTTTGATTCAGTACTTC
CASSSLGLIQYF
>TRBJ1-2|NA|NA|TRBV27
TGTGCCAGCAGTTTCAGGGCTCTTGCTAAAGGCTACACCTTC
CASSFRALAKGYTF
>TRBJ2-6|NA|NA|TRBV19
TGTGCCAGTAGTATCGGCGGGACAGCTGGGGCCAACGTCCTGACTTTC
CASSIGGTAGANVLTF
>TRBJ1-6|NA|TRBD1|TRBV9
TGTGCCAGCAGCCTACAGGGGGCCCCACCCCTCCACTTT
CASSLQGAPPLHF
>TRBJ1-2|NA|TRBD1|TRBV6-5
TGTGCCAGCAGTCGAGGACAGGGTGGACCGAGGGGCTACACCTTC
CASSRGQGGPRGYTF
>TRBJ2-7|NA|TRBD1|TRBV6-5
TGTGCCAGCAGTCCGTCGGGGACAGGCAACGAGCAGTACTTC
CASSPSGTGNEQYF
>TRBJ2-1|NA|TRBD2|TRBV10-3
TGTGCCACCGAACGGTCCGGGACTAGTAACAATGAGCAGTTCTTC
CATERSGTSNNEQFF
>TRBJ2-7|once|TRBD1|TRBV19
TGTGCCAGTAGTATAAGGGGACAGGGACCCTACGAGCAGTACTTC
CASSIRGQGPYEQYF
>TRBJ1-1|NA|TRBD1|TRBV2
TGTGCCAGCAGTTTCAGGGGGAGGAACACTGAAGCTTTCTTT
CASSFRGRNTEAFF
>TRBJ1-2|NA|TRBD1|TRBV5-4
TGTGCCAGCAGCTTGCTACAGGGGGCGCTCGGCTACACCTTC
CASSLLQGALGYTF
>TRBJ1-2|few|NA|TRBV7-9
TGTGCCAGCAGCTTAGCGCAAGCGCTAAATGGCTACACCTTC
CASSLAQALNGYTF
>TRBJ1-2|NA|TRBD1|TRBV5-1
TGCGCCAGCAGCTTACGACAGGGGGGCGGCTACACCTTC
CASSLRQGGGYTF
>TRBJ1-3|NA|NA|TRBV11-2
TGTGCCAGCAGCTTAAGGGGTTACTCTGGAAACACCATATATTTT
CASSLRGYSGNTIYF
>TRBJ1-2|NA|NA|TRBV6-1
TGTGCCAGCAGTCGGGGCTATGGCTACACCTTC
CASSRGYGYTF
>TRBJ1-5|NA|TRBD1|TRBV2
TGTGCCAGCGACAGATTCGACAGGGGCAATCAGCCCCAGCATTTT
CASDRFDRGNQPQHF
>TRBJ2-3|NA|NA|TRBV5-6
TGTGCCAGCAATAGTTTGTGGAGCACAGATACGCAGTATTTT
CASNSLWSTDTQYF
>TRBJ1-2|NA|TRBD1|TRBV11-1
TGTGCCAGCAGCCCGACAGGGGGCGTCTCGGTTGATGGCTACACCTTC
CASSPTGGVSVDGYTF
>TRBJ1-2|NA|NA|TRBV5-4
TGTGCCAGCAGCCCGCCGAACGAGGCTAACTATGGCTACACCTTC
CASSPPNEANYGYTF
>TRBJ1-6|NA|NA|TRBV11-2
TGTGCCAGCAGTCCTGGACAGAGTAATTCACCCCTCCACTTT
CASSPGQSNSPLHF
>TRBJ1-5|once|NA|TRBV28
TGTGCCAGCAGTCCCCCGGGGGACAATCAGCCCCAGCATTTT
CASSPPGDNQPQHF
>TRBJ1-2|few|NA|TRBV18
TGTGCCAGCTCACCTCCGGGAAGCTATGGCTACACCTTC
CASSPPGSYGYTF
>TRBJ2-1|once|NA|TRBV19
TGTGCCAGTAGCTTCTCTGGGGCTGTAGTGGATGAGCAGTTCTTC
CASSFSGAVVDEQFF
>TRBJ1-2|NA|NA|TRBV27
TGTGCCAGCAGATTGCAGGGAAACGCTAACTATGGCTACACCTTC
CASRLQGNANYGYTF
>TRBJ2-7|NA|TRBD2|TRBV7-2
TGTGCCAGCAGCCCTTTGGGGGGAGGGTATGGGGAGCAGTACTTC
CASSPLGGGYGEQYF